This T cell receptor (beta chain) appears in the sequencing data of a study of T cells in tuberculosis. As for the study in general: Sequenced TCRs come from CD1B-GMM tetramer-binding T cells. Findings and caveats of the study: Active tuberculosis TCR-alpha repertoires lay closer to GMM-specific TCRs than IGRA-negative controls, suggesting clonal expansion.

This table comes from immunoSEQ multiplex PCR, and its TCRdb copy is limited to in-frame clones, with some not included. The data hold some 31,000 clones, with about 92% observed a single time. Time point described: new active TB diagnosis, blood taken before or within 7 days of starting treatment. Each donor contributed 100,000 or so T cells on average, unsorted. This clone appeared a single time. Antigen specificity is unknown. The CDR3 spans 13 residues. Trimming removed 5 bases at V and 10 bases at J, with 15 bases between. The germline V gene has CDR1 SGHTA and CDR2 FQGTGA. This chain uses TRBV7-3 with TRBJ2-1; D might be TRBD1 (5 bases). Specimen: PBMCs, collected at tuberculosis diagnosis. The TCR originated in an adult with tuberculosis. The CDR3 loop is CASSPAGSWEQFF. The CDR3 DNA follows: TGTGCCAGCAGCCCCGCAGGGTCGTGGGAGCAGTTCTTC.